The 23 T cell receptor beta chains presented below share a single source sample, sequenced in a study of control samples from healthy donors and cancer patients. Profiling relied on immunoSEQ multiplex PCR, and the TCRdb table lists in-frame clones only, not all of them. The sample records 35,000 to 55,000 clones, 91% being singletons. Sequenced material: PBMCs. These receptor sequences come from a woman aged 40 to 55 with head and neck cancer.

The rearrangement links TRBV18 to TRBJ1-1; no definite D call. There are 15 residues in the CDR3. Germline V gives CDR1 KGHSH, CDR2 LQKENI. The V end was cut by 2 bases, the J end by 0 bases, with 10 bases between. Written as DNA, the CDR3 is TGTGCCAGCTCACCATCGGCGGCCATGAACACTGAAGCTTTCTTT. Residues: CASSPSAAMNTEAFF.

The V and J genes are TRBV6-5 and TRBJ2-7, with D possibly being TRBD1 (8 bases). Trimming left V 4 bases short and J 3 bases short, with 13 bases between. Germline V gene lookup returns CDR1 MNHEY and CDR2 SVGAGI. CDR3 length equals 14 residues. CDR3 amino acids: CASSSGGTGYEQYF. The CDR3 DNA is TGTGCCAGCAGTTCCGGGGGGACAGGCTACGAGCAGTACTTC.

This rearrangement joins TRBV6-5 to TRBJ2-1, with unresolved D. V was shortened by 5 bases and J by 7 bases, with 6 bases between the two germline ends. The CDR3 consists of 11 residues. Germline V CDR1 and CDR2: MNHEY, SVGAGI. The chain's CDR3 is CASSQRNEQFF. The CDR3 nucleotides read TGTGCCAGCAGTCAGAGGAATGAGCAGTTCTTC.

The V and J genes are TRBV27 and TRBJ1-1; possible D gene TRBD1, 5 bases. Between the trimmed V and J ends, which lost 6 bases and 2 bases, there was a span of 10 bases. In germline, CDR1 is MNHEY, CDR2 SMNVEV (reference sequence). This CDR3 has 13 residues. The DNA of the CDR3 is TGTGCCAGCAGGGACACAGCAAACACTGAAGCTTTCTTT. It specifies CASRDTANTEAFF.

The chain has TRBV27 and TRBJ2-3; D gene unclear. The CDR3 loop spans 13 amino acids. V was clipped by 6 bases and J by 1 base, with 8 bases between them. Germline lookup yields CDR1 MNHEY and CDR2 SMNVEV (reference sequence). This CDR3 is CASRSLGTDTQYF. The CDR3 region has the DNA TGTGCCAGCAGGTCCCTTGGCACAGATACGCAGTATTTT.

The chain is built from TRBV18 and TRBJ1-2; D remains unclear. CDR3 length: 18 amino acids. Germline values: CDR1 KGHSH, CDR2 LQKENI. V was clipped by 1 base and J by 2 bases, with 20 bases between them. The CDR3 DNA sequence: TGTGCCAGCTCACCACAAGTCGTCTCAACTAAGGCGAACTATGGCTACACCTTC. This encodes CASSPQVVSTKANYGYTF.

Sample share makes this clone medium-sized (0.01 to 0.1%). The chain carries TRBV28 and TRBJ2-7; D ambiguous. The ends were cut back, 2 bases at V and 4 bases at J, with 9 bases in the middle. The CDR3 runs to 13 residues. Germline CDR1 MDHEN, CDR2 SYDVKM. Here the CDR3 reads CASSLSYFYEQYF. CDR3 coding DNA: TGTGCCAGCAGTTTAAGCTACTTTTACGAGCAGTACTTC.

Notes on this clone: Other DNA sequences within the sample encode an identical CDR3. The rearrangement uses TRBV2 and TRBJ2-7; weak D call: TRBD2 (5 bases). This CDR3 comprises 12 residues. The V end lost 6 bases, the J end lost 3 bases, and 9 bases lay between the germline ends. Germline lookup yields CDR1 SNHLY and CDR2 FYNNEI. The CDR3: CASSRTSYEQYF. CDR3 DNA sequence: TGTGCCAGCAGCCGTACTAGCTACGAGCAGTACTTC.

J is TRBJ2-5 and V is TRBV11-3, with TRBD1 matching over 7 bases. Germline lookup yields CDR1 SGHNT and CDR2 YENEEA. This CDR3 is 15 amino acids long. V gave up 5 bases and J gave up 2 bases; unmatched junction bases: 8. CDR3 in DNA: TGTGCCAGCAGCCATGGACAGGCGAAACAAGAGACCCAGTACTTC. This translates into CASSHGQAKQETQYF.

The CDR3 spells CASSAGGTEAFF. The DNA for the CDR3 is TGCGCCAGCAGTGCGGGCGGGACTGAAGCTTTCTTT. The chain combines TRBV10-2 with TRBJ1-1; the D is unclear. The CDR3 contains 12 residues. The V and J ends lost 4 bases and 5 bases respectively, with 8 bases between them. Germline V gives CDR1 WSHSY, CDR2 SAAADI.

The chain combines TRBV5-4 with TRBJ2-5; 10 bases fit TRBD2. Germline-derived CDR1 and CDR2 are SGHNT and YYREEE (reference sequence). The CDR3 extends over 15 amino acids. After removal of 4 bases from V and 5 bases from J, the junction contained 8 bases not matched to a gene. This chain's CDR3 is CASSPERGGRETQYF. The DNA for the CDR3 is TGTGCCAGCAGCCCCGAGCGGGGGGGCCGGGAGACCCAGTACTTC. The full variable domain, in which reference TRBV5-4 and TRBJ2-5 provide the parts outside the CDR3, is ETGVTQSPTHLIKTRGQQVTLRCSSQSGHNTVSWYQQALGQGPQFIFQYYREEENGRGNFPPRFSGLQFPNYSSELNVNALELDDSALYLCASSPERGGRETQYFGPGTRLLVL.

V gene TRBV7-9 combines with J gene TRBJ1-2; 8 bases fit TRBD1. The CDR3 runs to 16 residues. Trimming removed 4 bases from V and 4 bases from J; junction bases left unmatched: 11. CDR1 and CDR2 (germline): SEHNR, FQNEAQ (reference sequence). The CDR3: CASSSGDRGRIYGYTF. CDR3 DNA sequence: TGTGCCAGCAGCTCCGGAGACAGGGGACGTATCTATGGCTACACCTTC.

This rearrangement joins TRBV4-2 to TRBJ2-5; perhaps TRBD2 as D (6 bases). Germline V gene data show CDR1 as LGHNA and CDR2 as YNFKEQ. The CDR3 runs 15 residues. Trimming stripped 0 bases from V and 5 bases from J, with 13 bases between. CDR3: CASSQDPSVGETQYF. The CDR3, as DNA: TGTGCCAGCAGCCAAGATCCTAGCGTGGGGGAGACCCAGTACTTC.

V gene TRBV3-1 (or the pseudogene TRBV3-2) combines with J gene TRBJ1-5, with D perhaps matching TRBD1 (6 bases). Per germline, CDR1 LGHDT and CDR2 YNNKEL (reference sequence). Trimming took 4 bases from V and 7 from J, leaving 11 bases between them. CDR3 length: 13 residues. CDR3 sequence: CASSLGGRQPQHF. The CDR3 region has the DNA TGTGCCAGCAGCCTCGGGGGGCGACAGCCCCAGCATTTT.

This chain connects TRBV5-1 to TRBJ2-1; 7 bases match TRBD2. Germline CDR1 SGHRS, CDR2 YFSETQ. V was clipped by 2 bases and J by 1 base; unmatched bases: 3. This CDR3 has 15 residues. This chain's CDR3 is CASSLTSESYNEQFF. The CDR3 nucleotides are TGCGCCAGCAGCTTAACTAGCGAATCCTACAATGAGCAGTTCTTC. Supplemented by reference TRBV5-1 and TRBJ2-1, the full variable domain reads KAGVTQTPRYLIKTRGQQVTLSCSPISGHRSVSWYQQTPGQGLQFLFEYFSETQRNKGNFPGRFSGRQFSNSRSEMNVSTLELGDSALYLCASSLTSESYNEQFFGPGTRLTVL.

The chain recombines TRBV2 with TRBJ2-7; D possibly corresponds to TRBD2 (5 bases). The V end was cut by 8 bases, the J end by 6 bases, with 23 bases between. CDR3 length: 15 amino acids. Germline CDR1 SNHLY, CDR2 FYNNEI. This CDR3 reads CASVPIEGHLSEQYF. CDR3 nucleotides: TGTGCCAGCGTCCCCATCGAGGGCCACTTATCCGAGCAGTACTTC.

This sequence joins TRBV5-5 and TRBJ1-1, with unresolved D. Germline CDR1 and CDR2: SGHKS and YYEKEE (reference sequence). The V end was cut by 2 bases, the J end by 7 bases, with 9 bases between. The CDR3 has 12 residues. This CDR3 is CASSFQTDEAFF. CDR3 nucleotides: TGTGCCAGCAGCTTCCAGACTGATGAAGCTTTCTTT.

J is TRBJ1-4 and V is TRBV7-9; 7 nucleotides align to TRBD1. The CDR3 runs 15 residues. J was trimmed by 7 bases and V by 3 bases; bases with no gene match: 8. Germline V gives CDR1 SEHNR, CDR2 FQNEAQ (reference sequence). The CDR3 here is CASSFRQGLGEKLFF. The DNA of the CDR3 is TGTGCCAGCAGCTTCAGACAGGGCTTAGGTGAAAAACTGTTTTTT.

This chain joins TRBV4-1 and TRBJ1-4; D perhaps matches TRBD1 (5 bases). CDR1 is MGHRA, CDR2 YSYEKL, per germline. This CDR3 region has 17 residues. Deletions cut 4 bases from V and 0 bases from J, with 15 bases between. The CDR3 protein is CASSRSKGGATNEKLFF. Written as DNA, the CDR3 is TGCGCCAGCAGCCGCTCAAAGGGAGGGGCAACTAATGAAAAACTGTTTTTT.

The chain employs TRBV29-1 and TRBJ2-1; 9 nucleotides align to TRBD2. J lost 6 bases, V lost 3 bases, and 6 bases had no gene match. CDR1 and CDR2 from the germline V gene are SQVTM and ANQGSEA. This CDR3 has 14 amino acids. The CDR3 here is CSVDSSGGGNEQFF. CDR3 in DNA: TGCAGCGTTGATAGTAGCGGGGGAGGCAATGAGCAGTTCTTC.

The chain joins TRBV25-1 to TRBJ2-1, with 7 positions matching TRBD2. Trimming took 8 bases from V and 3 from J; bases not matched to a gene: 4. From germline, CDR1 is MGHDK and CDR2 SYGVNS. CDR3 length equals 13 residues. In DNA form, the CDR3 reads TGTGCCAGCCTTCTAGCGGACTACAATGAGCAGTTCTTC. Protein sequence: CASLLADYNEQFF.

This rearrangement joins TRBV27 to TRBJ2-7, with D tentatively TRBD2 (6 bases). This CDR3 comprises 13 residues. Germline-derived CDR1 and CDR2 are MNHEY and SMNVEV (reference sequence). Trimming pared 5 bases from V and 2 bases from J, leaving 10 bases between. CDR3: CASSPPGAYEQYF. Here the CDR3 DNA reads TGTGCCAGCAGTCCCCCGGGGGCCTACGAGCAGTACTTC.

This chain links TRBV30 with TRBJ1-5, with D possibly matching TRBD1 (5 bases). With 4 bases removed from V and 7 bases from J, the gap between germline ends came to 20 bases. CDR1 GTSNPN and CDR2 SVGIG come from the germline V gene (reference sequence). The CDR3 totals 15 residues. CDR3 loop: CAWTPGGDWGQPQHF. The CDR3 DNA is TGTGCCTGGACCCCGGGGGGGGATTGGGGGCAGCCCCAGCATTTT.